The present TCR beta chain was sequenced within a study of blood T cell repertoires in COVID-19 (dated by TCRdb to 2020 to 2021). In terms of the full investigation: Samples from collaborators originated in the United States, Italy and Spain and spanned both the acute and convalescent phases of COVID-19. The material from the prospective study consisted of cDNA or gDNA derived from T cells, B-cell-depleted T cells, or PBMCs. Subjects who had been exposed to COVID-19, were actively infected with it, or had recovered from it provided the deeply sampled blood TCRbeta repertoires that made up the dataset. HLA class I and class II types, where available, came from metadata supplied by the sample provider rather than from assay-based typing. A freely available public database, intended as a resource for researchers studying the immune response to SARS-CoV-2, is where the repertoires were released. Nearly every sample came with metadata listing a de-identified subject ID, COVID-19 status, age in years and sex. Samples came from the ongoing ImmuneRACE study (first 160 participants) plus 1,254 subjects from 6 global collaborators. What the authors observed across the whole study: The quantity of clinical and demographic metadata differed by source and by participant and was supplied without curation.

CDR3 length: 17 amino acids, cysteine to phenylalanine. The kept DNA is CDR3 alone, 51 bases in frame from the first base. Clipping removes 4 bases from V and 5 bases from J, with 10 as the unmatched junction base count. Via the germline V gene, CDR1 is SGHTA and CDR2 FQGNSA. A second Seattle source provided samples from volunteer blood donors who had recovered from COVID-19. Each collaborating institution followed its own protocols to collect whole blood in K2EDTA tubes. Collaborator samples were shipped for TCRbeta analysis as frozen whole blood, isolated PBMCs, or DNA extracted from either sample type. TCRbeta CDR3 regions were amplified from genomic DNA using the immunoSEQ Assay, a bias-controlled multiplex PCR. Regarding the original processing steps: Nucleated cell counts per sample were estimated from amplification of reference gene primers within the assay. Sequence reads were collapsed and filtered to measure the absolute abundance of every unique TCRbeta CDR3 rearrangement. For each sample, productive Simpson clonality was calculated as the square root of Simpson's diversity index across productive rearrangements. The table was pulled from immuneACCESS by TCRdb, which kept in-frame rearrangements only. Such tables lose some clones; where checked, under half of the loss comes from unresolved V genes, and the rest has no known cause. Clone size and V and J calls were adopted from that table, with D and trimming inferred from the DNA. This sample is represented by roughly 200,000 clones; nearly 90% of them were singletons. Less than 15% of the sample comes from the top ten.

On this clone itself: Its antigen target is currently unknown. No qualities accompany the bases; no much larger clone lies one base away.

This receptor was obtained from a woman aged 18-35 years who had recovered from COVID-19. In this chain, TRBV7-2 is recombined with TRBJ2-3; TRBD2 agrees with 12 junctional bases. Sequencing was performed on peripheral blood. The CDR3 in this case is CASSSYRPGLAGDTQYF. The sequence in DNA is TGTGCCAGCAGCTCATACAGGCCGGGACTAGCGGGAGATACGCAGTATTTT.